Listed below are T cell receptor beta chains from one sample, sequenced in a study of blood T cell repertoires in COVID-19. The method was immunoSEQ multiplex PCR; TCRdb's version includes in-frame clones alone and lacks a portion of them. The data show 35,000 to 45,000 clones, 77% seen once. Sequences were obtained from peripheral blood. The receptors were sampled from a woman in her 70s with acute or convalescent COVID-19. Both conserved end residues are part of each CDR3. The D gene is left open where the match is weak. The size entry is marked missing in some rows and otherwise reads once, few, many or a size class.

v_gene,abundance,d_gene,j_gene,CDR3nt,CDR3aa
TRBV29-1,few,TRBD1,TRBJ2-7,TGCAGCGTCTCAGGACAGGGTTTAAGCTCCTACGAGCAGTACTTC,CSVSGQGLSSYEQYF
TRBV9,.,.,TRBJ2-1,TGTGCCAGCAGCGTAGGTGGGGACACCCGCAATGAGCAGTTCTTC,CASSVGGDTRNEQFF
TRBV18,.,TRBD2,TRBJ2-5,TGTGCCAGCTCACCACCGGGTCTAGCGGGCCCAGAGACCCAGTACTTC,CASSPPGLAGPETQYF
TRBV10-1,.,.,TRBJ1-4,TGCGCCAGCAGCTCGGGACAAATGGCGGGTAATGAAAAACTGTTTTTT,CASSSGQMAGNEKLFF
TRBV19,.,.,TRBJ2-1,TGTGCCAGTAGTATTTTAGGCCAGGGTGACAATGAGCAGTTCTTC,CASSILGQGDNEQFF
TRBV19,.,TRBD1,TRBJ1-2,TGTGCCAGTATTGACCCGGGGACAGATTTCTATGGCTACACCTTC,CASIDPGTDFYGYTF
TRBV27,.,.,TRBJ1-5,TGTGCCAGCAGTACTGATAGCAATCAGCCCCAGCATTTT,CASSTDSNQPQHF
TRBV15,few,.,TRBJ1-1,TGTGCCACCAGCAGTACAGGGAGCACTGAAGCTTTCTTT,CATSSTGSTEAFF
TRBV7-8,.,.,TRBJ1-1,TGTGCCAGCACCCCGCGAGGGGCAGGGGAGAACACTGAAGCTTTCTTT,CASTPRGAGENTEAFF
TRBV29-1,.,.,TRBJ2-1,TGCAGCGTTGACGCCGATACAGGCTACAATGAGCAGTTCTTC,CSVDADTGYNEQFF
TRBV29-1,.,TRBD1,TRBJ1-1,TGCAGCGCCCTGACAGGGGCGAACACTGAAGCTTTCTTT,CSALTGANTEAFF
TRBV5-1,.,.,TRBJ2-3,TGCGCCAGCAGCTTGAGTCAGGGGTCCACAGATACGCAGTATTTT,CASSLSQGSTDTQYF
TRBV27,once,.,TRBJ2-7,TGTGCCAGCAGGGACAGCTCCTACGAGCAGTACTTC,CASRDSSYEQYF
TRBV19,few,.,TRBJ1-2,TGTGCCACATCCGGGGGGGGGCAAAGCGGCTACACCTTC,CATSGGGQSGYTF
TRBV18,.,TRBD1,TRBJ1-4,TGTGCCAGCTCTCCCGCAACCAGGGGGCGCGATGAAAAACTGTTTTTT,CASSPATRGRDEKLFF
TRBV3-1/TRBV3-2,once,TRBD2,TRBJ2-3,TGTGCCAGCAGCTTGCTAGCGGGGGCAGATACGCAGTATTTT,CASSLLAGADTQYF